This T cell receptor (beta chain) derives from a study of blood T cell repertoires in COVID-19. V shed 5 bases and J 2 bases; nucleotides not matched to a gene: 12. This CDR3 region has 17 residues. Germline loops: CDR1 SGHDT, CDR2 YYEEEE. Data came from immunoSEQ multiplex PCR; TCRdb stores just in-frame clones and leaves some out. The top ten hold approximately 13% of the sample, which has 180,000 or so clones, over 80% seen once. The receptor was isolated from a woman in her sixties who had recovered from COVID-19. V usage is TRBV5-6 and J usage is TRBJ2-2; 7 bases map to TRBD1. What was sequenced was PBMCs or T cells enriched from blood (not recorded which). The CDR3 is CASRRGQARTNTGELFF. The CDR3, as DNA: TGTGCCAGCAGACGCGGACAGGCCCGAACAAACACCGGGGAGCTGTTTTTT.